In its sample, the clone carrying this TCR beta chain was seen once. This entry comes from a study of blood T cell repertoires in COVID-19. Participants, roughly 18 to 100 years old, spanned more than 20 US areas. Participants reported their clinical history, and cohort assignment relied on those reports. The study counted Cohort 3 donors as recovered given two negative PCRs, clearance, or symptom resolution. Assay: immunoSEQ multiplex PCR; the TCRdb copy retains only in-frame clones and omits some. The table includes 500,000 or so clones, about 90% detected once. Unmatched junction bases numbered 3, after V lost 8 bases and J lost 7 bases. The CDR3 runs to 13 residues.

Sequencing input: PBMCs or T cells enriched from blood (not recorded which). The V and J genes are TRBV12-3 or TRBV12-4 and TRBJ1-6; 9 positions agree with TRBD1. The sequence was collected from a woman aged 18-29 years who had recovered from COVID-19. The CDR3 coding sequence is TGTGCCAGCGGGACAGGGCTCAATTCACCCCTCCACTTT. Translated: CASGTGLNSPLHF.